A selection of T cell receptor beta chains follows, all from one sample in a study of OX40 agonist ivuxolimab in advanced cancers. Produced via immunoSEQ multiplex PCR; TCRdb's table is partial and in-frame only. Here the sample spans about 82,000 clones, 70% to 90% being singletons. The sample in question was CD4+ or CD8+ T cells sorted from blood, obtained in a trial of the OX40 agonist ivuxolimab. These receptors were taken from an adult with an advanced solid tumor such as melanoma, head and neck, liver or kidney cancer. CDR3s include the opening cysteine and the closing phenylalanine or tryptophan. D genes are given only for firm matches.

>TRBV7-7|TRBJ2-2|.
CASSLISGSGELFF
TGTGCCAGCAGCTTAATTTCCGGGTCCGGGGAGCTGTTTTTT
>TRBV4-1|TRBJ1-3|.
CASSQVQGLGNTIYF
TGCGCCAGCAGCCAAGTCCAGGGGCTCGGAAACACCATATATTTT
>TRBV2|TRBJ2-1|TRBD1
CASSGTGRILWNEQFF
TGTGCCAGCAGTGGGACAGGGCGAATTCTGTGGAATGAGCAGTTCTTC
>TRBV23-1|TRBJ1-2|.
CASSQSITPPELNYGYTF
TGCGCCAGCAGTCAATCGATCACCCCCCCGGAACTTAACTATGGCTACACCTTC
>TRBV5-4|TRBJ2-2|.
CASSTPDRSTGELFF
TGTGCCAGCAGCACTCCGGACAGATCGACCGGGGAGCTGTTTTTT
>TRBV5-1|TRBJ1-1|.
CASSLGQALNTEAFF
TGCGCCAGCAGCTTGGGACAAGCGTTGAACACTGAAGCTTTCTTT
>TRBV6-1|TRBJ1-4|.
CASSEAPPAGHPGEKLFF
TGTGCCAGCAGTGAAGCGCCTCCCGCAGGGCATCCCGGGGAAAAACTGTTTTTT
>TRBV6-1|TRBJ2-2|.
CVIVGGANTGELFF
TGTGTTATCGTCGGGGGTGCGAACACCGGGGAGCTGTTTTTT
>TRBV4-2|TRBJ1-4|.
CASSQEGTTTNEKLFF
TGTGCCAGCAGCCAAGAAGGCACGACCACTAATGAAAAACTGTTTTTT
>TRBV12-5|TRBJ2-7|.
CASGMGWGQYF
TGTGCTAGTGGTATGGGATGGGGGCAGTACTTC
>TRBV7-2|TRBJ1-5|TRBD1
CASSRQGQGLQPQHF
TGTGCCAGCAGCCGACAGGGACAGGGGTTACAGCCCCAGCATTTT
>TRBV7-9|TRBJ2-1|.
CASSLAPNKQFF
TGTGCCAGCAGCTTAGCCCCCAATAAGCAGTTCTTC
>TRBV6-5|TRBJ1-1|.
CASSQARQERLAFF
TGTGCCAGCAGTCAAGCCCGACAGGAAAGACTTGCTTTCTTT
>TRBV4-3|TRBJ2-1|.
CASSQDSYNEQFF
TGCGCCAGCAGCCAAGACAGCTACAATGAGCAGTTCTTC
>TRBV5-1|TRBJ1-2|.
CASSLGGDNYGYTF
TGCGCCAGCAGCTTGGGAGGGGATAACTATGGCTACACCTTC
>TRBV5-6|TRBJ1-4|.
CASSAGRSEKLFF
TGTGCCAGCAGCGCCGGACGTTCTGAAAAACTGTTTTTT